A single sample gave rise to the 22 T cell receptor beta chains below, sequenced in a study of PD-1 blockade in classical Hodgkin lymphoma. Clones were read by immunoSEQ multiplex PCR, and TCRdb kept only the in-frame ones, dropping some. Of around 150,000 clones listed, approximately 80% are singletons. Every patient had relapsed following autologous stem cell transplantation, and cohorts differed in brentuximab vedotin exposure. The sequences come from peripheral blood mononuclear cells (PBMCs), collected before the second cycle of nivolumab. The receptors originated from a human donor with classical Hodgkin lymphoma.

This clone was seen only once. The chain couples TRBV6-1 to TRBJ1-2; D not certain. The ends were cut back, 2 bases at V and 4 bases at J, with 20 bases in the middle. This CDR3 contains 17 residues. Germline V gives CDR1 MNHNS, CDR2 SASEGT. This CDR3 reads CASSEREQSPVIYGYTF. CDR3 bases: TGTGCCAGCAGTGAACGAGAACAGTCCCCGGTAATCTATGGCTACACCTTC.

CDR3 nucleotide sequence: TGTGCCACCCTTACGCGGGGGGCCTCTCGACGTGGCTACACCTTC. Protein sequence: CATLTRGASRRGYTF. The rearrangement joins TRBV2 to TRBJ1-2; weak D call: TRBD1 (6 bases). The ends were cut back, 10 bases at V and 7 bases at J, with 25 bases in the middle. Germline V gene sequence: CDR1 SNHLY, CDR2 FYNNEI. The CDR3 has 15 residues.

The rearrangement links TRBV18 to TRBJ2-5; D remains unclear. The length of the CDR3 is 15 residues. V lost 6 bases, J lost 1 base, and 15 bases lay in between. CDR1 KGHSH and CDR2 LQKENI come from the germline V gene. The CDR3 DNA follows: TGTGCCAGCTCCCAGGCGGTAGGGATCCAAGAGACCCAGTACTTC. This codes for CASSQAVGIQETQYF. Full variable domain (remainder filled in from reference TRBV18 and TRBJ2-5): NAGVMQNPRHLVRRRGQEARLRCSPMKGHSHVYWYRQLPEEGLKFMVYLQKENIIDESGMPKERFSAEFPKEGPSILRIQQVVRGDSAAYFCASSQAVGIQETQYFGPGTRLLVL.

This clone showed up just a few times. This chain uses TRBV29-1 with TRBJ2-7; 7 bases align to TRBD1. Germline trimming cut 5 bases from V and 0 bases from J; bases unmatched to any gene: 4. The CDR3 covers 13 residues. Germline CDR1 and CDR2: SQVTM and ANQGSEA. CDR3 nucleotide sequence: TGCAGCGTTCGGGACAGCGTCTCCTACGAGCAGTACTTC. As protein: CSVRDSVSYEQYF.

The chain recombines TRBV7-9 with TRBJ2-5; D is unresolved. In germline, CDR1 is SEHNR, CDR2 FQNEAQ (reference sequence). Deletions cut 5 bases from V and 4 bases from J, with 11 bases between. The CDR3 is made up of 13 amino acids. This CDR3 is CASSPRTGETQYF. For the CDR3, the DNA is TGTGCCAGCAGCCCCCGGACGGGAGAGACCCAGTACTTC.

The chain recombines TRBV4-1 with TRBJ1-1; D uncertain. Between the trimmed V and J ends, which lost 0 bases and 3 bases, there was a span of 8 bases. Germline V gene sequence: CDR1 MGHRA, CDR2 YSYEKL. This CDR3 spans 14 amino acids. The CDR3 spells CASSQDGGYTEAFF. In nucleotides, the CDR3 is TGCGCCAGCAGCCAAGATGGAGGTTACACTGAAGCTTTCTTT.

There are many counts of this clone. The rearrangement uses TRBV2 and TRBJ2-6; tentatively, D is TRBD1 or TRBD2 (6 bases each). This CDR3 is 14 amino acids long. Trimming took off 8 bases at V and 3 bases at J, with 11 bases between the two ends. The germline V gene has CDR1 SNHLY and CDR2 FYNNEI. The CDR3 region has the DNA TGTGCCAGCCATAGGGGGGATGGGGCCAACGTCCTGACTTTC. It codes for CASHRGDGANVLTF.

The chain joins TRBV11-3 to TRBJ2-1; D not resolved. Germline V gives CDR1 SGHNT, CDR2 YENEEA. CDR3 length: 15 residues. Trimming took 5 bases from V and 0 from J, leaving 11 bases between them. The CDR3 reads CASSPVPSSYNEQFF. The CDR3 nucleotides read TGTGCCAGCAGCCCAGTGCCTAGCTCCTACAATGAGCAGTTCTTC.

This clone was observed many times. This sequence joins TRBV13 and TRBJ2-7; the D is unclear. This CDR3 region has 14 residues. The germline V gene has CDR1 PRHDT and CDR2 FYEKMQ (reference sequence). Trimming left V 3 bases short and J 7 bases short, with 16 bases between. The CDR3 sequence: CASSFKGLFREQYF. DNA for the CDR3: TGTGCCAGCAGCTTTAAGGGCCTGTTTAGAGAGCAGTACTTC.

A few counts support this clone. The V gene is TRBV6-6, the J gene TRBJ1-5; the D gene is possibly TRBD1 (6 bases). V gave up 5 bases and J gave up 2 bases, with 10 bases separating them. Germline assignment: CDR1 MNHNY and CDR2 SVGAGI (reference sequence). The CDR3 length is 14 residues. The CDR3 spells CASSLQGGNQPQHF. CDR3 nucleotide sequence: TGTGCCAGCAGTCTACAGGGTGGCAATCAGCCCCAGCATTTT.

This rearrangement joins TRBV5-1 to TRBJ2-7; tentatively, D is TRBD1 or TRBD2 (5 bases each). The CDR3 loop spans 13 amino acids. The germline gives CDR1 SGHRS, CDR2 YFSETQ. Trimming took 7 bases from V and 0 from J, leaving 11 bases between them. The CDR3 loop is CASGAGSSYEQYF. CDR3 sequence (DNA): TGCGCCAGCGGGGCAGGGAGCTCCTACGAGCAGTACTTC.

The chain joins TRBV9 to TRBJ1-2; D may be TRBD1 (5 bases). This CDR3 has 15 amino acids. CDR1 and CDR2 (germline): SGDLS, YYNGEE. Trimming left V 0 bases short and J 3 bases short, with 12 bases between. The CDR3 is CASSVAGTGDYGYTF. The CDR3 DNA is TGTGCCAGCAGCGTAGCGGGGACGGGGGACTATGGCTACACCTTC.

The genes are TRBV6-1 and TRBJ1-1, with D unresolved. The CDR3 covers 14 residues. Germline CDR1 and CDR2: MNHNS and SASEGT. The V end was cut by 3 bases, the J end by 3 bases, with 11 bases between. The CDR3 bases are TGTGCCAGCAGTGATTTGGGAAGGGACACTGAAGCTTTCTTT. Protein: CASSDLGRDTEAFF.

The chain recombines TRBV7-3 with TRBJ2-7; 7 nucleotides match TRBD1. CDR3 size: 19 residues. V was pared by 4 bases and J by 4 bases, with 22 bases of the junction left unmatched. Germline V gene sequence: CDR1 SGHTA, CDR2 FQGTGA. The CDR3 reads CASSYRGARPTGRPYEQYF. CDR3 nucleotides: TGTGCCAGCAGCTACCGGGGTGCCAGACCGACAGGGCGCCCATACGAGCAGTACTTC.

V is TRBV2 and J is TRBJ1-4; D is perhaps TRBD1 (6 bases). CDR3 size: 15 residues. Trimming cost V 6 bases and J 8 bases, with 19 bases left between them. Germline assignment: CDR1 SNHLY and CDR2 FYNNEI. This CDR3 reads CASSETAGGREKLFF. CDR3 nucleotide sequence: TGTGCCAGCAGCGAAACTGCGGGGGGCAGAGAAAAACTGTTTTTT.

Only a few counts were recorded for this clone. The chain has TRBV28 and TRBJ1-1; no reliable D call. The germline V and J ends were trimmed by 1 base and 1 base, with 4 bases remaining between them. The CDR3 has 13 amino acids. CDR1 and CDR2 (germline): MDHEN, SYDVKM. As DNA, the CDR3 is TGTGCCAGCAGTTTATTGACGAACACTGAAGCTTTCTTT. Its translation is CASSLLTNTEAFF.

CDR3 sequence reads: CSVGTGPGNTIYF. The CDR3 bases are TGCAGCGTCGGGACAGGGCCGGGAAACACCATATATTTT. V is TRBV29-1 and J is TRBJ1-3; 9 bases are a match to TRBD1. Trimming cost V 6 bases and J 4 bases; bases outside gene matches: 4. Germline V gene sequence: CDR1 SQVTM, CDR2 ANQGSEA. The length of the CDR3 is 13 residues. Filled out from reference TRBV29-1 and TRBJ1-3, the complete variable domain reads SAVISQKPSRDICQRGTSLTIQCQVDSQVTMMFWYRQQPGQSLTLIATANQGSEATYESGFVIDKFPISRPNLTFSTLTVSNMSPEDSSIYLCSVGTGPGNTIYFGEGSWLTVV.

The rearrangement uses TRBV6-1 and TRBJ2-7; TRBD1 aligns across 7 bases. Germline trimming cut 6 bases from V and 1 base from J; bases unmatched to any gene: 6. The CDR3 is made up of 14 amino acids. Germline-derived CDR1 and CDR2 are MNHNS and SASEGT. This chain's CDR3 is CASSYPGQSYEQYF. The CDR3 DNA is TGTGCCAGCAGCTACCCGGGACAGTCCTACGAGCAGTACTTC.

A few counts support this clone. V is TRBV19 and J is TRBJ1-2; 9 bases align to TRBD1. Germline assignment: CDR1 LNHDA and CDR2 SQIVND (reference sequence). V shed 6 bases, J shed 2 bases, and the junction held 7 bases outside the gene matches. There are 15 residues in the CDR3. The CDR3: CASRIRDRANYGYTF. CDR3 bases: TGTGCCAGTAGGATCCGGGACAGGGCCAACTATGGCTACACCTTC.

CDR3 in amino acids: CASSQNPGSEQYF. In nucleotides, the CDR3 is TGTGCCAGCAGTCAGAACCCGGGGAGCGAGCAGTACTTC. This sequence joins TRBV2 and TRBJ2-7; TRBD2 might be the D (5 bases). V dropped 5 bases and J dropped 6 bases, with 14 bases sitting between them. This CDR3 contains 13 residues. Germline V gene sequence: CDR1 SNHLY, CDR2 FYNNEI.

The chain carries TRBV6-5 and TRBJ2-3; possible D gene TRBD2, 5 bases. The CDR3 has 14 residues. Germline CDR1 and CDR2: MNHEY and SVGAGI. The V gene lost 2 bases and the J gene lost 4 bases, with 10 bases spanning the gap. Here the CDR3 DNA reads TGTGCCAGCAGTTACATAGGGAGTGCAGATACGCAGTATTTT. Translating it yields CASSYIGSADTQYF.

The chain combines TRBV6-5 with TRBJ2-7, with unresolved D. This CDR3 has 15 residues. V dropped 0 bases and J dropped 3 bases, with 12 bases sitting between them. Germline V gene data show CDR1 as MNHEY and CDR2 as SVGAGI. The CDR3 DNA sequence: TGTGCCAGCAGTTACTCGAATACTCCTGTCTACGAGCAGTACTTC. This codes for CASSYSNTPVYEQYF.